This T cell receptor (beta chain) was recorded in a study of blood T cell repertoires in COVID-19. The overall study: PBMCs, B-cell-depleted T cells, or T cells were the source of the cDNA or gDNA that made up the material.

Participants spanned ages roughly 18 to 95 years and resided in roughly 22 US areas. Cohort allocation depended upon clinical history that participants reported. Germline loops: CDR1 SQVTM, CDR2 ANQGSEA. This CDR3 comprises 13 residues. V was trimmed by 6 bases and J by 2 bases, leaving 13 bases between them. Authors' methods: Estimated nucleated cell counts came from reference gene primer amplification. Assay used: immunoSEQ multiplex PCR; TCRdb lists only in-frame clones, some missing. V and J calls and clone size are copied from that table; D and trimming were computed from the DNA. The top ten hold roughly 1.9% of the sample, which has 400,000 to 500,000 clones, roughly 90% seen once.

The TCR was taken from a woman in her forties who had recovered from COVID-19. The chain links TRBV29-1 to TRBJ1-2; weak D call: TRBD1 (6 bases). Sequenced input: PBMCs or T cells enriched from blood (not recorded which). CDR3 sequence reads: CSVTGSPNYGYTF. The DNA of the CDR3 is TGCAGCGTCACAGGGTCGCCAAACTATGGCTACACCTTC.